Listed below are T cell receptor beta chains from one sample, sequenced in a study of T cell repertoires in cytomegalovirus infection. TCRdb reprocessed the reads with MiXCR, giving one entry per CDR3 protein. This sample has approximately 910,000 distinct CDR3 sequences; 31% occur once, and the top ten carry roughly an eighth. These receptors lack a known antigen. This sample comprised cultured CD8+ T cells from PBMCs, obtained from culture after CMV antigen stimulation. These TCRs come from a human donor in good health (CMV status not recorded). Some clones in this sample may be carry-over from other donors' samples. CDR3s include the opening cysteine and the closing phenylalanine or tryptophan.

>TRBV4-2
CASSQDPGNTGELFF
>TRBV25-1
CASSDGQGYTF
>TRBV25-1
CASSEWASEETQYF
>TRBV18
CASSVRLAAYNEQFF
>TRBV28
CASSFPSRGGQGELFF
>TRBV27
CASSPGLRSEKLFF
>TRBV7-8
CASSLARSGGSTDTQYF
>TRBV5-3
CARSLEGRVGYNEQFF
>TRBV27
CASKVVLAGRETQYF
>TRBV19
CASSAGLAVPDYNEQFF
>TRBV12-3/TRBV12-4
CASSSMSGGPRTGELFF
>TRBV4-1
CASSQLFGGGNQPQHF
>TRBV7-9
CASSTATNEKLFF
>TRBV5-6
CASRSNTGELFF
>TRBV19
CASSILNLGGNQPQHF
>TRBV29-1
CSVGRINTEAFF
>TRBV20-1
CSASGGATDTQYF
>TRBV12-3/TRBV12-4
CASSFTGVWGSPLHF
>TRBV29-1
CSFRISGNTIYF
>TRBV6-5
CASSNRDTPYEQYF
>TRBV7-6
CASSSLIGGTYNEQFF
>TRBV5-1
CASSLVTSGATDTQYF
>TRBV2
CASSAGRQGSNQPQHF
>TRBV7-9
CASSPSADTEAFF
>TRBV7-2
CASSFSSGGTPTGELFF
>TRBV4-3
CASSERQGGRYGYTF
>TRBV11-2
CASSLNWQGANYGYTF
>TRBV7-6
CASSLSGLAGGTDTQYF
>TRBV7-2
CASSLPGQGLPDTQYF
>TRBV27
CASSLPAPNSPLHF
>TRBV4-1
CASSQESDYYGYTF
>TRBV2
CASSEARYSYNSPLHF
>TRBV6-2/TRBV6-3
CASSGSVPFWDSPLHF
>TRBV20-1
CSARDPDNPNTGELFF
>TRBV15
CATSRDRRVRGGGNEQFF
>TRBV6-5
CASSYTPGLEAGELFF
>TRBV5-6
CASSRTGQPQHF